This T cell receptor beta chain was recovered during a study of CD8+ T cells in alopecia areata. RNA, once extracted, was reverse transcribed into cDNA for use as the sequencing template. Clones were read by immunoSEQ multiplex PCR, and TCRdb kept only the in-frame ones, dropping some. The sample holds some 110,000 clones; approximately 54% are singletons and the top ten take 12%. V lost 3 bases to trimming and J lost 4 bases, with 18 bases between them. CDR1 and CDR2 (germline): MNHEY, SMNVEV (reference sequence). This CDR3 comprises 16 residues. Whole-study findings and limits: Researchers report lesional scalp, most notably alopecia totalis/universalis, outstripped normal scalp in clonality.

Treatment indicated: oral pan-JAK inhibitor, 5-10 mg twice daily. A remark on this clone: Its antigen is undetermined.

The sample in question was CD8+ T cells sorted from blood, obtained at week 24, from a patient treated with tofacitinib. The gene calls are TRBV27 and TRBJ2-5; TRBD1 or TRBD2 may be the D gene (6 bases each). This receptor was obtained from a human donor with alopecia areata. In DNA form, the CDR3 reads TGTGCCAGCAGTTTCACCCCGGGGGCTGGTATAGAGACCCAGTACTTC. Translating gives CASSFTPGAGIETQYF.